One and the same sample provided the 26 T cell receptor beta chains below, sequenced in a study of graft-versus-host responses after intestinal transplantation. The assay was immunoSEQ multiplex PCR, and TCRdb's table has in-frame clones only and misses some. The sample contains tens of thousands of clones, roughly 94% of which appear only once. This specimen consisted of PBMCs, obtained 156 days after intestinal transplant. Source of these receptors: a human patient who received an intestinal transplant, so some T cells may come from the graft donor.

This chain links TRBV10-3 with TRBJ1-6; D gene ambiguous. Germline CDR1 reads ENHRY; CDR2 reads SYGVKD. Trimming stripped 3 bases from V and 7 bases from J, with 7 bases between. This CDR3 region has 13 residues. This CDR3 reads CAISENGNSPLHF. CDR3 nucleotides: TGTGCCATCAGTGAAAACGGGAATTCACCCCTCCACTTT.

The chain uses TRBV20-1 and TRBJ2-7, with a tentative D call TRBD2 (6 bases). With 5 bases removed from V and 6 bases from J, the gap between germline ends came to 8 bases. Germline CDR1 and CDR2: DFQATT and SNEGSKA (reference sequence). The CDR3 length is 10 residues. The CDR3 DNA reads TGCAGTGCTTCCGGGGGCGAGCAGTACTTC. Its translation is CSASGGEQYF.

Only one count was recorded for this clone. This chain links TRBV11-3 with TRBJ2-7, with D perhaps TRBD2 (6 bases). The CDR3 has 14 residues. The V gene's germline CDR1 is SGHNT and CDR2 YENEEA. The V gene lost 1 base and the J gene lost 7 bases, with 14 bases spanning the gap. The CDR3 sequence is CASSLARVGGEQYF. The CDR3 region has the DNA TGTGCCAGCAGCTTAGCCAGGGTCGGAGGGGAGCAGTACTTC. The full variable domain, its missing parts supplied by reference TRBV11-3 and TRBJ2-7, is EAGVVQSPRYKIIEKKQPVAFWCNPISGHNTLYWYLQNLGQGPELLIRYENEEAVDDSQLPKDRFSAERLKGVDSTLKIQPAELGDSAVYLCASSLARVGGEQYFGPGTRLTVT.

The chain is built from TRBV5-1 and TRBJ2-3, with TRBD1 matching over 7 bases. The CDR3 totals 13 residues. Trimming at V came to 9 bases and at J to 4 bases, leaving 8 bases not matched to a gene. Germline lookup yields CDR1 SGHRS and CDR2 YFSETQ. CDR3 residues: CATRDREADTQYF. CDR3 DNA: TGCGCCACCAGAGACAGGGAAGCAGATACGCAGTATTTT.

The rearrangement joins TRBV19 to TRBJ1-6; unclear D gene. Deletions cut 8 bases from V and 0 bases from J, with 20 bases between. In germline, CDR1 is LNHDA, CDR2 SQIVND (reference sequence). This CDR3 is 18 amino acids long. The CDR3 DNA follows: TGTGCCAGTGGCCGGCACACACAAGGGAGCTCCTATAATTCACCCCTCCACTTT. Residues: CASGRHTQGSSYNSPLHF.

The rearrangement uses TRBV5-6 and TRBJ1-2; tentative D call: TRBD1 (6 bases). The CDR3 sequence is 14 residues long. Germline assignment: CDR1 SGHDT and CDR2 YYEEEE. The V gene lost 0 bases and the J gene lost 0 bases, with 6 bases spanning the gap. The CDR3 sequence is CASSLGTANYGYTF. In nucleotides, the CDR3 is TGTGCCAGCAGCTTGGGGACAGCTAACTATGGCTACACCTTC.

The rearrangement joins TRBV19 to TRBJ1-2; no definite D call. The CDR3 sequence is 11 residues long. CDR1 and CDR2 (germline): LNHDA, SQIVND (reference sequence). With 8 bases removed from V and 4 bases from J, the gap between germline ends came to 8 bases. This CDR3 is CASGPFYGYTF. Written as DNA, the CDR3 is TGTGCCAGTGGACCATTCTATGGCTACACCTTC.

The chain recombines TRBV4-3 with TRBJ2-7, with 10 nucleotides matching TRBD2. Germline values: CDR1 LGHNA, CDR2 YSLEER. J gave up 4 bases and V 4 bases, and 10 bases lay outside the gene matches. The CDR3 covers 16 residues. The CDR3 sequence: CASSPIEAGGPYEQYF. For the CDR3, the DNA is TGCGCCAGCAGCCCTATAGAAGCGGGAGGGCCTTACGAGCAGTACTTC.

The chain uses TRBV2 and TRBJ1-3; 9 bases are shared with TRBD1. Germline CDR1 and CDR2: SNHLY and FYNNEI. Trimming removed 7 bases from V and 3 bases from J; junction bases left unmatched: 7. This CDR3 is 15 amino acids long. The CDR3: CASKTGTGIGNTIYF. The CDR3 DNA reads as TGTGCCAGCAAAACCGGGACAGGGATTGGAAACACCATATATTTT.

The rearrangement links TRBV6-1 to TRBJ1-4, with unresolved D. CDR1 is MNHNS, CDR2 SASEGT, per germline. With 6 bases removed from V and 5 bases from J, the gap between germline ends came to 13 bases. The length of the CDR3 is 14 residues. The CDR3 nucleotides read TGTGCCAGCAGCCCGAGGGATCCCAATGAAAAACTGTTTTTT. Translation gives CASSPRDPNEKLFF.

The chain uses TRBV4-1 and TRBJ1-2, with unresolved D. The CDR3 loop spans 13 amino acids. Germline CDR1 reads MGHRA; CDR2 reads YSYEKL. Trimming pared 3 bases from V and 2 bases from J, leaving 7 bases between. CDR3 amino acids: CASSQQENYGYTF. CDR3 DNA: TGCGCCAGCAGCCAGCAGGAGAACTATGGCTACACCTTC.

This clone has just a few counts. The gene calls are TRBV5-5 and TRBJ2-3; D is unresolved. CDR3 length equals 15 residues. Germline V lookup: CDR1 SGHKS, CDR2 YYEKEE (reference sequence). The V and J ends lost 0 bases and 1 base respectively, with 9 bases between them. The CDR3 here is CASSLAAAGTDTQYF. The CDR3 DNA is TGTGCCAGCAGCTTGGCCGCGGCGGGCACAGATACGCAGTATTTT.

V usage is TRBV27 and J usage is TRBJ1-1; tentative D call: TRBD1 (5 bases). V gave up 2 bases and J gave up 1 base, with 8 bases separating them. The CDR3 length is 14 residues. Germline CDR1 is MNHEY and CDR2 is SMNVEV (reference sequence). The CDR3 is CASSLGAGNTEAFF. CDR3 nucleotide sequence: TGTGCCAGCAGTTTAGGGGCCGGGAACACTGAAGCTTTCTTT.

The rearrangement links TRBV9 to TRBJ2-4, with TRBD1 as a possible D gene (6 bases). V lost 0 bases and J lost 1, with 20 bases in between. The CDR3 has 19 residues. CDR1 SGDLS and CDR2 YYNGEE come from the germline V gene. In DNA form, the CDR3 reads TGTGCCAGCAGCGTAGGAGGGGACATAGGCCGTGGGGCCAAAAACATTCAGTACTTC. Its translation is CASSVGGDIGRGAKNIQYF.

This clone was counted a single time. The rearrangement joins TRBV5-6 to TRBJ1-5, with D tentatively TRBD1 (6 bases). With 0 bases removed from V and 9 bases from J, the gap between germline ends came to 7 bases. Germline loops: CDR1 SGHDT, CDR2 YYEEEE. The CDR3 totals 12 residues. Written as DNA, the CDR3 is TGTGCCAGCAGCTTGGTAGGGGGGCCCCAGCATTTT. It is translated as CASSLVGGPQHF. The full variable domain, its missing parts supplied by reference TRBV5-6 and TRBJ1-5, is DAGVTQSPTHLIKTRGQQVTLRCSPKSGHDTVSWYQQALGQGPQFIFQYYEEEERQRGNFPDRFSGHQFPNYSSELNVNALLLGDSALYLCASSLVGGPQHFGDGTRLSIL.

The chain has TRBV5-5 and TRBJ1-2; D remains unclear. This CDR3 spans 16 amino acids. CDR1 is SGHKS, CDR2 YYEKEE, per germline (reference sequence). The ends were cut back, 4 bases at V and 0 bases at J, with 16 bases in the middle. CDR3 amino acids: CASSPLVQHSNYGYTF. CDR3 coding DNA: TGTGCCAGCAGCCCCCTGGTACAGCATTCTAACTATGGCTACACCTTC.

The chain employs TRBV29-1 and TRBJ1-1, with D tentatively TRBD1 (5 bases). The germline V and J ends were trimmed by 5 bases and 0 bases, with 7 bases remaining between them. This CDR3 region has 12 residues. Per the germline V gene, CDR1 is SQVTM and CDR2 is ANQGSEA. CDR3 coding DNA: TGCAGCGTTTGGGGGTTGAACACTGAAGCTTTCTTT. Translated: CSVWGLNTEAFF.

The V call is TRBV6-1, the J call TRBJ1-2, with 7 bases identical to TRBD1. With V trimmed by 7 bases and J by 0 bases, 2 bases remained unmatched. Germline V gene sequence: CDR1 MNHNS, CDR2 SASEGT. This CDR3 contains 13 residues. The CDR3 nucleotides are TGTGCCAGCAACAGGGGACCTAACTATGGCTACACCTTC. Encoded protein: CASNRGPNYGYTF.

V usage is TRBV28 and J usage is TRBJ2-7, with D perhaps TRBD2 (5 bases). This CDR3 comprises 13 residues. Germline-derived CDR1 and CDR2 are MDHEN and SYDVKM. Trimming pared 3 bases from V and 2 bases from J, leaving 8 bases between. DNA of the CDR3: TGTGCCAGCAGTTTTCGGGGTACCTACGAGCAGTACTTC. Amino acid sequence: CASSFRGTYEQYF.

The CDR3 DNA is TGTGCCAGCAAGCCCACCCCGGGGACAGCGGGCGACAATGAGCAGTTCTTC. Protein sequence: CASKPTPGTAGDNEQFF. The chain links TRBV2 to TRBJ2-1; weak D call: TRBD1 (7 bases). This CDR3 contains 17 residues. From germline, CDR1 is SNHLY and CDR2 FYNNEI. Trimming stripped 7 bases from V and 5 bases from J, with 24 bases between.

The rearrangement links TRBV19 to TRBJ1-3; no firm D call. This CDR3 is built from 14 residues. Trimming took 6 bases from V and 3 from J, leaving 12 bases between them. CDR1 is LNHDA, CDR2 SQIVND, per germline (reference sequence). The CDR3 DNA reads TGTGCCAGTAGCCACTACGAGGATGGAAACACCATATATTTT. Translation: CASSHYEDGNTIYF.

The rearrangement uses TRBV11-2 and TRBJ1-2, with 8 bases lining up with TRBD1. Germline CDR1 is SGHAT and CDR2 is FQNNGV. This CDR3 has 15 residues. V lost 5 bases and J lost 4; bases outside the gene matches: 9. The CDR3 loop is CASSLLGQGIYGYTF. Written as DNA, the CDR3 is TGTGCCAGCAGCCTGTTAGGACAGGGAATCTATGGCTACACCTTC.

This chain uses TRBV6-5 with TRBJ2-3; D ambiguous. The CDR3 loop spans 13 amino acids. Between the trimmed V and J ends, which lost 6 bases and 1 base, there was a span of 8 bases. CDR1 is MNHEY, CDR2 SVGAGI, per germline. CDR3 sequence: CASSLRRTDTQYF. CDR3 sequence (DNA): TGTGCCAGCAGCTTACGGCGCACAGATACGCAGTATTTT.

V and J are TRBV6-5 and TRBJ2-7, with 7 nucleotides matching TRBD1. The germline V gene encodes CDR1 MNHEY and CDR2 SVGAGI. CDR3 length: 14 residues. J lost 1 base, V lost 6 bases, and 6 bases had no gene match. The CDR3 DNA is TGTGCCAGCAGCAGCTGGACAGGATCCTACGAGCAGTACTTC. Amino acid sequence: CASSSWTGSYEQYF.

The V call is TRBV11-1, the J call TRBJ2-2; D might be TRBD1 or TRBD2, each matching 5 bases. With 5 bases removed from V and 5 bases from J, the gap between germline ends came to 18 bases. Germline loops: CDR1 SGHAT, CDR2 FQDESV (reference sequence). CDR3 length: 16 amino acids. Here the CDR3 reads CASSPQWGSKTGELFF. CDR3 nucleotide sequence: TGTGCCAGCAGCCCTCAATGGGGGTCTAAAACCGGGGAGCTGTTTTTT.

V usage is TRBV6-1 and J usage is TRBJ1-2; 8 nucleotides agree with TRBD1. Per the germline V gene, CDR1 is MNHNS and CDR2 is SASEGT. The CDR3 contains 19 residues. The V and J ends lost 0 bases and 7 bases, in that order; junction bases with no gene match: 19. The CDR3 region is CASSEALVWGNTGGLGYTF. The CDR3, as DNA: TGTGCCAGCAGTGAAGCGCTTGTTTGGGGGAACACAGGGGGGCTTGGCTACACCTTC.